This TCR beta chain originates from a study of CD8+ T cells in alopecia areata. Trimming took off 4 bases at V and 1 base at J, with 11 bases between the two ends. The length of the CDR3 is 15 residues. Germline CDR1 and CDR2: SGDLS and YYNGEE. The sequencing template was cDNA reverse transcribed from extracted RNA. Clones were read by immunoSEQ multiplex PCR, and TCRdb kept only the in-frame ones, dropping some. The sample has hundreds of thousands of clones; around three fifths are singletons. This clonotype originated in a human donor with alopecia areata. The chain links TRBV9 to TRBJ1-4; D is perhaps TRBD1 (6 bases). This specimen was CD4+ T cells sorted from blood, taken at week 0. The CDR3 DNA is TGTGCCAGCAGCTCCATGACAGGAACTAATGAAAAACTGTTTTTT. Translation gives CASSSMTGTNEKLFF.